The rows below give T cell receptor beta chains drawn from one sample of a study of control samples from healthy donors and cancer patients. Produced via immunoSEQ multiplex PCR; TCRdb's table is partial and in-frame only. This table has 60,000 to 75,000 clones, 83% appearing once. Material: blood. All receptors derive from a man in his sixties in good health. Each CDR3 is given with its conserved first and last residue. The D gene is left open where the match is weak. Clone size is stated in some rows and not others, as once, few, many or a class when expanded.

d_call,j_call,v_call,clone_size,cdr3_aa,cdr3_nt
TRBD2,TRBJ2-2,TRBV30,-,CARKLAGVSNTGELFF,TGTGCCCGAAAGCTAGCGGGAGTTAGTAACACCGGGGAGCTGTTTTTT
-,TRBJ2-1,TRBV10-3,-,CAISPDNEQFF,TGTGCCATCAGTCCAGACAATGAGCAGTTCTTC
TRBD2,TRBJ2-5,TRBV4-2,-,CASSHYRTSGGQETQYF,TGTGCCAGCAGCCACTACCGGACTAGCGGGGGACAAGAGACCCAGTACTTC
-,TRBJ2-1,TRBV4-1,-,CASSLSRKQFF,TGCGCCAGCAGCCTTAGTAGGAAGCAGTTCTTC
-,TRBJ2-7,TRBV28,-,CASSLSPGVSREQYF,TGTGCCAGCAGTTTATCCCCGGGGGTATCGCGCGAGCAGTACTTC
-,TRBJ1-1,TRBV2,-,CASKSDSNTEAFF,TGTGCCAGCAAATCGGACAGTAACACTGAAGCTTTCTTT
TRBD1,TRBJ1-1,TRBV5-1,-,CASSGTGVNTEAFF,TGCGCCAGCAGCGGGACAGGGGTGAACACTGAAGCTTTCTTT
TRBD1,TRBJ1-1,TRBV3-1/TRBV3-2,-,CASSPQGGPGSEAFF,TGTGCCAGCAGCCCACAGGGGGGCCCTGGTAGTGAAGCTTTCTTT
-,TRBJ1-2,TRBV30,-,CALKPRGRAYGYTF,TGTGCCTTAAAACCGCGGGGACGGGCCTATGGCTACACCTTC
-,TRBJ2-5,TRBV4-1,-,CASSQLQGEQETQYF,TGCGCCAGCAGCCAATTACAGGGTGAACAAGAGACCCAGTACTTC
-,TRBJ1-4,TRBV7-9,-,CASSLSGANEKLFF,TGTGCCAGCAGCTTATCCGGGGCTAATGAAAAACTGTTTTTT
TRBD2,TRBJ2-7,TRBV27,few,CASSLYVRGGGAEQYF,TGTGCCAGCAGTTTATACGTCCGGGGGGGAGGGGCCGAGCAGTACTTC
TRBD2,TRBJ2-1,TRBV9,-,CASSQTVGSGKDEQFF,TGTGCCAGCAGCCAAACCGTAGGTAGCGGGAAGGATGAGCAGTTCTTC
-,TRBJ1-2,TRBV2,once,CASSEGVRRTLNYGYTF,TGTGCCAGCAGTGAAGGAGTCCGACGAACACTTAACTATGGCTACACCTTC
-,TRBJ2-2,TRBV5-8,-,CASIPPGITGELFF,TGTGCCAGCATCCCACCAGGGATCACCGGGGAGCTGTTTTTT
TRBD1,TRBJ1-1,TRBV4-1,-,CASSQHRGLNTEAFF,TGCGCCAGCAGCCAACACAGGGGTTTGAACACTGAAGCTTTCTTT
-,TRBJ1-1,TRBV6-6,-,CASSYSRGTTAFF,TGTGCCAGCAGTTACTCGAGGGGCACAACAGCTTTCTTT
-,TRBJ1-1,TRBV7-3,-,CASSLQMNTEAFF,TGTGCCAGCAGCCTCCAGATGAACACTGAAGCTTTCTTT
TRBD2,TRBJ2-1,TRBV24-1,-,CATAGLAGDLYNEQFF,TGTGCCACCGCCGGACTAGCGGGAGACCTCTACAATGAGCAGTTCTTC
-,TRBJ1-1,TRBV24-1,-,CATSGQYTEAFF,TGTGCCACCAGTGGGCAGTACACTGAAGCTTTCTTT
TRBD2,TRBJ2-1,TRBV18,once,CASSPPSSGGAYNEQFF,TGTGCCAGCTCACCACCATCTAGCGGGGGAGCCTACAATGAGCAGTTCTTC
-,TRBJ2-2,TRBV9,-,CASSSAPTNTGELFF,TGTGCCAGCAGCTCTGCCCCCACGAACACCGGGGAGCTGTTTTTT
-,TRBJ2-6,TRBV4-3,-,CASSQVSSAGANVLTF,TGCGCCAGCAGCCAAGTTTCGTCGGCTGGGGCCAACGTCCTGACTTTC
-,TRBJ1-2,TRBV30,-,CAWSTPSGAPSYGYTF,TGTGCCTGGAGTACTCCCTCCGGGGCCCCCTCCTATGGCTACACCTTC
-,TRBJ2-1,TRBV7-3,-,CASSPLRADSYNEQFF,TGTGCCAGCAGCCCACTGCGAGCGGACTCCTACAATGAGCAGTTCTTC
TRBD2,TRBJ2-5,TRBV24-1,-,CATSDYRTSGNQETQYF,TGTGCCACCAGTGATTATCGGACTAGCGGAAACCAAGAGACCCAGTACTTC
-,TRBJ1-1,TRBV5-6,-,CASSSFAAPNTEAFF,TGTGCCAGCAGCTCCTTTGCTGCACCCAACACTGAAGCTTTCTTT
TRBD2,TRBJ2-7,TRBV10-2,-,CASMDPGLAGGYEQYF,TGCGCCAGCATGGACCCGGGACTAGCGGGAGGCTACGAGCAGTACTTC
TRBD1,TRBJ1-5,TRBV6-5,-,CASSLGQTNQPQHF,TGTGCCAGCAGCCTGGGACAGACCAATCAGCCCCAGCATTTT
TRBD1,TRBJ1-6,TRBV3-1/TRBV3-2,-,CASSHSGTGKSPLHF,TGTGCCAGCAGCCACTCCGGGACAGGGAAATCACCCCTCCACTTT
-,TRBJ2-1,TRBV28,-,CASSRLTAGNNEQFF,TGTGCCAGCAGTCGACTAACGGCCGGTAACAATGAGCAGTTCTTC
-,TRBJ1-1,TRBV27,-,CASSFYGGGGSNEAFF,TGTGCCAGCAGTTTTTACGGAGGCGGGGGATCAAATGAAGCTTTCTTT
-,TRBJ1-3,TRBV28,-,CASSLEGSSGNTIYF,TGTGCCAGCAGTTTAGAGGGTAGCTCTGGAAACACCATATATTTT
-,TRBJ2-2,TRBV5-4,-,CASSLGTVSTGELFF,TGTGCCAGCAGCTTGGGGACAGTTAGCACCGGGGAGCTGTTTTTT
TRBD2,TRBJ2-3,TRBV7-2,-,CASSLRGSGSLSDTQYF,TGTGCCAGCAGCTTACGCGGTAGCGGGAGTCTCTCAGATACGCAGTATTTT
-,TRBJ2-1,TRBV11-3,-,CASSLAPREYNEQFF,TGTGCCAGCAGCTTAGCCCCCCGGGAATACAATGAGCAGTTCTTC
-,TRBJ2-4,TRBV19,-,CASSLSGGNIQYF,TGTGCCAGTAGTTTAAGCGGAGGAAACATTCAGTACTTC
TRBD2,TRBJ2-7,TRBV28,-,CASSFSAGGRGEQYF,TGTGCCAGCAGTTTTTCGGCGGGAGGTCGTGGGGAGCAGTACTTC
TRBD2,TRBJ2-1,TRBV5-1,-,CASSLRREGLDNEQFF,TGCGCCAGCAGCTTGCGGCGGGAGGGCCTAGACAATGAGCAGTTCTTC
-,TRBJ2-3,TRBV10-3,-,CAIRAPADTQYF,TGTGCCATCAGGGCCCCGGCAGATACGCAGTATTTT
-,TRBJ2-5,TRBV11-2,-,CASSPPPGHPGGETQYF,TGTGCCAGCAGCCCCCCGCCGGGACACCCCGGGGGAGAGACCCAGTACTTC
TRBD2,TRBJ2-3,TRBV7-9,-,CASSSGLAGARTDTQYF,TGTGCCAGCAGCTCGGGATTAGCGGGAGCCCGCACAGATACGCAGTATTTT
-,TRBJ2-7,TRBV18,once,CASSPGYGEQYF,TGTGCCAGCTCACCAGGGTACGGCGAGCAGTACTTC
-,TRBJ2-3,TRBV7-8,-,CASSFNGFTQYF,TGTGCCAGCAGCTTCAACGGTTTCACGCAGTATTTT
TRBD1,TRBJ1-1,TRBV28,-,CASSHTGQGSDTEAFF,TGTGCCAGCAGCCATACCGGACAGGGAAGCGACACTGAAGCTTTCTTT